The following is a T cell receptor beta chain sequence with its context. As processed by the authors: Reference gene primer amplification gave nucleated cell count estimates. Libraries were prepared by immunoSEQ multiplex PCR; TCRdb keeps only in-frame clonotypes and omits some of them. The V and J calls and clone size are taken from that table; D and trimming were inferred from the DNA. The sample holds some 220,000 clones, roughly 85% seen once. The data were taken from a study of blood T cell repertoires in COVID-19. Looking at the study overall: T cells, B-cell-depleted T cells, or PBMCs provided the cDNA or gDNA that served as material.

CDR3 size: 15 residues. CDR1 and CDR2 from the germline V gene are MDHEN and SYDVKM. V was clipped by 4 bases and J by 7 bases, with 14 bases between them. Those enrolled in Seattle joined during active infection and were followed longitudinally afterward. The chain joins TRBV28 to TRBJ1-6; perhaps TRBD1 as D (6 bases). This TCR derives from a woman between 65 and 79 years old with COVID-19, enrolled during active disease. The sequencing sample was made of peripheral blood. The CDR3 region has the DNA TGTGCCAGCAGTTCGAACAGGGTACAGAATTCACCCCTCCACTTT. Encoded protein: CASSSNRVQNSPLHF.